Included here is one TCR beta chain sequence, with context. Its cognate antigen is unknown. TCRdb reprocessed the 5' RACE reads with MiXCR, giving one entry per CDR3 protein. Counted here are about 530,000 distinct CDR3 sequences, 12% to 15% occurring once; the ten biggest clones make up around 0.48%. CDR1 is LGHDT and CDR2 is YNNKEL in the germline V gene (reference sequence). The CDR3 consists of 16 residues. V dropped 1 base and J dropped 6; count of bases not matched to a gene: 7. The source of the sample is a study of identical twins. Points from the study as a whole: Twin pairs' shared out-of-frame alpha sequences were enriched in low generation probability. Weaker excess twin sharing was seen among beta out-of-frame sequences. The more abundant beta clonotypes in cord blood had fewer insertions, and memory repertoires did not show this.

In every case, the donor was a healthy Caucasian. These data were also reused for a study on yellow fever vaccine responses in identical twins.

This chain connects TRBV3-1 to TRBJ2-2; TRBD2 agrees at 8 bases. The receptor's source is a woman aged 18 to 35 in good health. Sample: CD4+ T cells sorted from blood. The CDR3 DNA reads as TGTGCCAGCAGCCAAGTTCCAGCGGGAGTCCCCGGGGAGCTGTTTTTT. This encodes CASSQVPAGVPGELFF.